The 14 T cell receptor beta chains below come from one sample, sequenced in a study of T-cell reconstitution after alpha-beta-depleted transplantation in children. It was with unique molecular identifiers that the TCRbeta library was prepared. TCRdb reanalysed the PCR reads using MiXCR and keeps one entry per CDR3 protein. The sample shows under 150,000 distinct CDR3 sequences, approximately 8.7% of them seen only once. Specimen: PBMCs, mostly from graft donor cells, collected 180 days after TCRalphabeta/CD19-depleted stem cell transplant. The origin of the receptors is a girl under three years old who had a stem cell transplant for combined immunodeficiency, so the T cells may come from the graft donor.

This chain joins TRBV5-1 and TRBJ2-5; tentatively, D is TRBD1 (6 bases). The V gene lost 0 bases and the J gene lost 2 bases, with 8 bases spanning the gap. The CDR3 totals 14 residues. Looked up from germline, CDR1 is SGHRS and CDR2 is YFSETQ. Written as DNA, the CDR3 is TGCGCCAGCAGCTTGGACGGACAGCAAGAGACCCAGTACTTC. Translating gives CASSLDGQQETQYF.

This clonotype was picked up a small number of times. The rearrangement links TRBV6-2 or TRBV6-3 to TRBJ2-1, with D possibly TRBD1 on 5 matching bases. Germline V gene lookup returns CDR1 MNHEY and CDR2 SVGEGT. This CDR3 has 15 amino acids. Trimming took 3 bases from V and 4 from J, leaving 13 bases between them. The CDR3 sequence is CASSYGAPLYNEQFF. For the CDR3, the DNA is TGTGCCAGCAGTTATGGGGCACCACTTTACAATGAGCAGTTCTTC.

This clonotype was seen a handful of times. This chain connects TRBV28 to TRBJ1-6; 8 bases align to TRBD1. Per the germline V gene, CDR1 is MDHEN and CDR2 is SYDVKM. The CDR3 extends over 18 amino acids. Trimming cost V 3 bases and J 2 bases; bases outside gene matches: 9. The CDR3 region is CASSFGQGESAYNSPLHF. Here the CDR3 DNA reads TGTGCCAGCAGTTTCGGACAGGGTGAGAGTGCCTATAATTCACCCCTCCACTTT.

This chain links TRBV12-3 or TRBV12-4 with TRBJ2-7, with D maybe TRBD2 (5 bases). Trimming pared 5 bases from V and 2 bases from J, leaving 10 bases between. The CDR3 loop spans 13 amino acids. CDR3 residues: CASSIGVTYEQYF. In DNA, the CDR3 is TGTGCCAGCAGTATCGGGGTGACCTACGAGCAGTACTTC.

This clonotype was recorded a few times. This CDR3 is CASSWGLAGDGTQYF. CDR3 nucleotide sequence: TGCGCCAGCAGCTGGGGACTAGCGGGAGACGGGACCCAGTACTTC. The chain links TRBV5-1 to TRBJ2-5; 14 nucleotides align to TRBD2. The CDR3 sequence is 15 residues long. Germline values: CDR1 SGHRS, CDR2 YFSETQ. The V segment lost 3 bases and the J segment 7 bases; nucleotides outside the gene matches: 5.

The CDR3 region is CSARDLAGSTGELFF. The CDR3 coding sequence is TGCAGTGCTAGAGATTTGGCGGGATCGACCGGGGAGCTGTTTTTT. This chain connects TRBV20-1 to TRBJ2-2, with D possibly TRBD2 on 6 matching bases. The CDR3 runs to 15 residues. Trimming left V 0 bases short and J 5 bases short, with 13 bases between. In germline, CDR1 is DFQATT, CDR2 SNEGSKA (reference sequence).

In nucleotides, the CDR3 is TGCAGTGCTAGCCGGGACAGCTTTCAAGAGACCCAGTACTTC. It translates to CSASRDSFQETQYF. The chain has TRBV20-1 and TRBJ2-5, with TRBD1 matching 7 bases. The CDR3 length is 14 residues. V lost 3 bases to trimming and J lost 2 bases; unmatched junction nucleotides: 6. Germline CDR1 is DFQATT and CDR2 is SNEGSKA (reference sequence).

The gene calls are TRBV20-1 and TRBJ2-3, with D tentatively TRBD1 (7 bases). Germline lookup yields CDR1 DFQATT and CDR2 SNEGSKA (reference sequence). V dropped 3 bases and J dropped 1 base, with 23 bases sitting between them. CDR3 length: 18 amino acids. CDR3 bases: TGCAGTGCTAGGAGCACTAGCTACAGGGGTGGACGCACAGATACGCAGTATTTT. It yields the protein CSARSTSYRGGRTDTQYF.

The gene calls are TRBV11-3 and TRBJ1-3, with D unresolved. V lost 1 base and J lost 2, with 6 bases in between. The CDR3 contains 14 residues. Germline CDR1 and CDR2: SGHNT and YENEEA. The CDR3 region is CASSLGGPGNTIYF. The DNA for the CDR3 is TGTGCCAGCAGCTTAGGGGGTCCTGGAAACACCATATATTTT. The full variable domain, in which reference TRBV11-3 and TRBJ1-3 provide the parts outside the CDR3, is EAGVVQSPRYKIIEKKQPVAFWCNPISGHNTLYWYLQNLGQGPELLIRYENEEAVDDSQLPKDRFSAERLKGVDSTLKIQPAELGDSAVYLCASSLGGPGNTIYFGEGSWLTVV.

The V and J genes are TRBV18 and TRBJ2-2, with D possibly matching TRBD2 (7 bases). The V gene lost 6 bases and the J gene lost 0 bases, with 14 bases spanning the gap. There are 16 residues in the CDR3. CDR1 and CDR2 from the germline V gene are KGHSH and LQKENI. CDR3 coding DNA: TGTGCCAGCTCCCCGAGGGGGGGACCGAACACCGGGGAGCTGTTTTTT. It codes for CASSPRGGPNTGELFF.

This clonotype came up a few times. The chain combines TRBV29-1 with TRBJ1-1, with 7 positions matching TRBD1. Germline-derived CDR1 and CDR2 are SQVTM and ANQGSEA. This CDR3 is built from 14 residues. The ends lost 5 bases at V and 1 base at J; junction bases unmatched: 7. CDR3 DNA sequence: TGCAGCGTTAAAGGGGGCGCGGGGAACACTGAAGCTTTCTTT. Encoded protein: CSVKGGAGNTEAFF.

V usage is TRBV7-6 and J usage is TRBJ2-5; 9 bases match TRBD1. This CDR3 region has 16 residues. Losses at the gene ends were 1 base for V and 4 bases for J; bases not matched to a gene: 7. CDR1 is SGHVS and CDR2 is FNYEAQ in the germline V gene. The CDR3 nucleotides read TGTGCCAGCAGCTTAGGCCAAACAGGGGGCAGAGAGACCCAGTACTTC. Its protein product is CASSLGQTGGRETQYF.

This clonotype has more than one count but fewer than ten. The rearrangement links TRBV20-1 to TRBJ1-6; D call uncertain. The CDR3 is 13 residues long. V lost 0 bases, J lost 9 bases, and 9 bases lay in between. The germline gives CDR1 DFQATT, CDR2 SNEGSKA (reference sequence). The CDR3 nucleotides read TGCAGTGCTAGAGATCATGATGGTTCACCCCTCCACTTT. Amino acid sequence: CSARDHDGSPLHF.

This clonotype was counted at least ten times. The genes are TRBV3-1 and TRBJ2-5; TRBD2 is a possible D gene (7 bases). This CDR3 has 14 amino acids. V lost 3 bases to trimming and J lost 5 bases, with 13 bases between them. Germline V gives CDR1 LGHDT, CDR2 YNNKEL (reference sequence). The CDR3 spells CASSHSGGMETQYF. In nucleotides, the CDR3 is TGTGCCAGCAGCCACTCGGGGGGCATGGAGACCCAGTACTTC.